This TCR beta chain was sequenced for a study of CXCR3-negative and CXCR3-positive naive CD8 T cells. General study results and limits: No difference in surface CD5 was seen between naive subsets, and TCR strength was inferred from TRB CDR3 properties.

For this clonotype: Its matching antigen is unknown.

Germline-derived CDR1 and CDR2 are SGDLS and YYNGEE. The CDR3 length is 15 residues. UMI-labeled TRB cDNA libraries were prepared by 5' RACE. Using the 5' RACE reads, TCRdb records one entry per CDR3 protein without DNA. The listing records some 130,000 distinct CDR3 sequences. The V call is TRBV9, the J call TRBJ2-7; checking the TCRdb D call of TRBD1 is not possible without DNA. The clonotype comes from a human donor in good health. Some clones in this sample may be carry-over from other donors' samples. The sample taken for sequencing was naive CXCR3- CD8+ T cells from blood. The subset: CD45RO-CCR7+CD27+CD95- naive CD8+ T cells lacking CXCR3 (TNR3-). The CDR3 loop reads CASSVAGQGTDEQYF. The entire variable domain, with the rest obtained from reference TRBV9 and TRBJ2-7, is as follows: DSGVTQTPKHLITATGQRVTLRCSPRSGDLSVYWYQQSLDQGLQFLIQYYNGEERAKGNILERFSAQQFPDLHSELNLSSLELGDSALYFCASSVAGQGTDEQYFGPGTRLTVT.